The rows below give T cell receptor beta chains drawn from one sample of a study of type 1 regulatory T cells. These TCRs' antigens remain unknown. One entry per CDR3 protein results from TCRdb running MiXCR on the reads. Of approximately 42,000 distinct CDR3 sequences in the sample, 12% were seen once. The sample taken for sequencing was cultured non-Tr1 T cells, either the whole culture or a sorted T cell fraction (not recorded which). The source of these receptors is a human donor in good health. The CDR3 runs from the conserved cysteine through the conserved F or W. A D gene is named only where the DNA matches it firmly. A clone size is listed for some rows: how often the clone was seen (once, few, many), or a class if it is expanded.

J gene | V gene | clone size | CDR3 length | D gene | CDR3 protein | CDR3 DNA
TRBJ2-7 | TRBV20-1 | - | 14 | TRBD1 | CSADQGQGLYEQYF | TGCAGTGCAGACCAGGGACAGGGATTATACGAGCAGTACTTC
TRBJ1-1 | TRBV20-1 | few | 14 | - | CSARDWRANTEAFF | TGCAGTGCTAGAGATTGGAGGGCTAACACTGAAGCTTTCTTT
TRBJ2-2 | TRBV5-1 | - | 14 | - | CASSRNRETGELFF | TGCGCCAGCAGCCGAAACAGGGAAACCGGGGAGCTGTTTTTT
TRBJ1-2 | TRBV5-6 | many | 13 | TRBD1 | CASSMDRTRGYTF | TGTGCCAGCAGCATGGACAGGACTCGGGGCTACACCTTC
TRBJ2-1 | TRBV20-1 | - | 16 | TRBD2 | CSAHQVGLAGVHEQFF | TGCAGTGCTCACCAGGTGGGGCTAGCGGGAGTTCATGAGCAGTTCTTC
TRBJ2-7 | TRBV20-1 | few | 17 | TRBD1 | CSATRQGALTLNYEQYF | TGCAGTGCTACCCGACAGGGGGCGTTAACCCTGAACTACGAGCAGTACTTC
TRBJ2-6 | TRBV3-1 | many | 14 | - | CASSLRNGANVLTF | TGTGCCAGCAGCCTGCGTAATGGGGCCAACGTCCTGACTTTC
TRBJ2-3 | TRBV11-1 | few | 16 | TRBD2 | CASSWVAGGGTDTQYF | TGTGCCAGCAGCTGGGTAGCGGGAGGAGGCACAGATACGCAGTATTTT
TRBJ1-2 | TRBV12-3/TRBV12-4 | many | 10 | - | CASGDYGYTF | TGTGCCAGCGGGGACTATGGCTACACCTTC
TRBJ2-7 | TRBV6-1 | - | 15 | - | CASSESAGTSYEQYF | TGTGCCAGCAGTGAATCCGCCGGGACATCCTACGAGCAGTACTTC
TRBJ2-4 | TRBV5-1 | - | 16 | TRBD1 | CASRSGTGYSKNIQYF | TGCGCCAGCAGATCCGGGACAGGGTATTCCAAAAACATTCAGTACTTC
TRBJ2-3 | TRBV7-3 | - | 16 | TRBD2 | CASSSQSGRATDTQYF | TGTGCCAGCAGCTCCCAAAGCGGGAGGGCCACAGATACGCAGTATTTT
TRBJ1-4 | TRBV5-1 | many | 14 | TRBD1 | CASSSRTGFEKLFF | TGCGCCAGCAGTTCGCGGACAGGGTTTGAAAAACTGTTTTTT
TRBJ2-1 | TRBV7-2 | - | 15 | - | CASSPRSGKYNEQFF | TGTGCCAGCAGCCCCAGAAGTGGGAAATACAATGAGCAGTTCTTC
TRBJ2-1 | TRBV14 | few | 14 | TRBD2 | CASSERTSGSRLFF | TGTGCCAGCAGCGAGAGGACTAGCGGGAGTAGGCTGTTCTTC
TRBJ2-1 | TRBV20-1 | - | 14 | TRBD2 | CSAGRGLGTGEQFF | TGCAGTGCTGGGAGGGGACTAGGCACCGGGGAGCAGTTCTTC
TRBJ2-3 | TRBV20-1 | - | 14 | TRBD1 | CSAKRDRNEDTQYF | TGCAGTGCTAAGAGGGACAGGAATGAGGATACGCAGTATTTT
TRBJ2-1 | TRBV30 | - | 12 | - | CAHQGIINEQFF | TGTGCCCATCAGGGGATCATCAATGAGCAGTTCTTC
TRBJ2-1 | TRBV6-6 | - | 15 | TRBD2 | CASTKGASGDNEQFF | TGTGCCAGCACCAAAGGGGCTAGCGGAGACAATGAGCAGTTCTTC
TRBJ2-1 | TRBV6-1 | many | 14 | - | CASQAGTQYNEQFF | TGTGCCAGTCAGGCCGGGACGCAGTACAATGAGCAGTTCTTC
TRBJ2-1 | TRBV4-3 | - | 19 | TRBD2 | CASSQDLAGGVGFGNEQFF | TGCGCCAGCAGCCAAGATCTAGCGGGAGGTGTGGGGTTTGGCAATGAGCAGTTCTTC
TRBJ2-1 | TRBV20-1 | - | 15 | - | CSATGRAGSYNEQFF | TGCAGTGCTACCGGCAGGGCGGGCTCCTACAATGAGCAGTTCTTC
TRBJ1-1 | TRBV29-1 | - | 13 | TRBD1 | CSVGPGGNTEAFF | TGCAGCGTTGGGCCAGGGGGGAACACTGAAGCTTTCTTT
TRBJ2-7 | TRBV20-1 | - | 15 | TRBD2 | CSAEGPGLVGPEQYF | TGCAGTGCCGAGGGGCCGGGACTAGTCGGACCCGAGCAGTACTTC